Each of the 4 T cell receptor beta chains below was sequenced from the same sample in a study of spatial heterogeneity in lung cancer. TCRdb recomputed calls from the 5' RACE reads with MiXCR, one row per CDR3 protein. The sample records about 6,900 distinct CDR3 sequences, about 3.7% being singletons. Time point here: sample taken at primary tumor resection. Without sorting, whole RNA was sequenced from tumor, nontumor lung or frozen PBMC. The sample consisted of normal lung tissue next to the tumor, taken at surgery. Source of these receptors: a female donor with early-stage non-small cell lung cancer.

By share, this clonotype counts as medium-sized. Since the library was made to target alpha chains, this beta chain is a stray read and its abundance is not meaningful. V usage is TRBV7-9 and J usage is TRBJ2-1, with 7 bases matching TRBD2. The CDR3 loop spans 17 amino acids. V gave up 1 base and J gave up 8 bases; unmatched junction bases: 14. Germline V gene lookup returns CDR1 SEHNR and CDR2 FQNEAQ (reference sequence). The CDR3 region is CASSLVPRQRGRDEQFF. CDR3 nucleotide sequence: TGTGCCAGCAGCTTAGTTCCCCGTCAGCGGGGTAGGGATGAGCAGTTCTTC.

In its sample, this clonotype ranks as medium-sized. Since it is a stray read in a library aimed at alpha chains, this beta chain has a size that is not meaningful. The rearrangement joins TRBV9 to TRBJ1-4; TRBD1 might be the D (5 bases). Looked up from germline, CDR1 is SGDLS and CDR2 is YYNGEE. Trimming cost V 2 bases and J 5 bases, with 10 bases left between them. The CDR3 length is 14 residues. DNA of the CDR3: TGTGCCAGCAGCGTGGGAGAGGGGAATGAAAAACTGTTTTTT. Its protein product is CASSVGEGNEKLFF.

This clonotype has at least ten counts. Since it is a stray read in a library aimed at alpha chains, this beta chain has a size that is not meaningful. The V gene is TRBV30, the J gene TRBJ2-7, with 8 bases lining up with TRBD1. Unmatched junction bases numbered 4, after V lost 0 bases and J lost 0 bases. The germline V gene encodes CDR1 GTSNPN and CDR2 SVGIG (reference sequence). The CDR3 runs to 15 residues. CDR3 loop: CAWSVRDRSSYEQYF. CDR3 nucleotides: TGTGCCTGGAGTGTACGGGACAGGAGCTCCTACGAGCAGTACTTC.

This clonotype has ten or more counts. Within a library made for alpha chains, this beta chain is off target, and its count is uninformative. V usage is TRBV20-1 and J usage is TRBJ2-7; 12 nucleotides line up with TRBD2. Germline CDR1 is DFQATT and CDR2 is SNEGSKA (reference sequence). V was clipped by 3 bases and J by 7 bases; unmatched bases: 10. The CDR3 length is 15 residues. The CDR3 DNA is TGCAGTGCTAGCAGGCTAGCGGGGGGGCCGGGTGAGCAGTACTTC. This encodes CSASRLAGGPGEQYF.